This TCR beta chain was identified during a study of shared clonotypes between healthy human individuals. Clones were sequenced by immunoSEQ multiplex PCR, and TCRdb holds only the in-frame ones, with some missing. The sample yields some 2 million clones, around 96% seen once. The germline V gene has CDR1 MNHNS and CDR2 SASEGT. Deletions cut 1 base from V and 1 base from J, with 10 bases between. This CDR3 is built from 15 residues. Positive CCR7 selection of CD45RO-negative cells yielded the naive CD8 cells, and terminally differentiated effector memory CD45RA+ cells were excluded. This TCR came from a man younger than 30 in good health. The sequencing sample was made of naive CD8+ T cells sorted from blood. V usage is TRBV6-1 and J usage is TRBJ1-1; maybe TRBD1 (6 bases). This CDR3 is CASSEDLGANTEAFF. The DNA for the CDR3 is TGTGCCAGCAGTGAAGATTTGGGGGCGAACACTGAAGCTTTCTTT.